This entry concerns a single T cell receptor beta chain. The antigen is not known. Libraries were prepared by immunoSEQ multiplex PCR; TCRdb keeps only in-frame clonotypes and omits some of them. The sample lists tens of thousands of clones; around 88% were seen once. Germline assignment: CDR1 SGHVS and CDR2 FNYEAQ. The CDR3 covers 14 residues. V lost 3 bases, J lost 4 bases, and 12 bases lay in between. The data were taken from a study of PD-1 blockade in mismatch repair-deficient tumors. Study outcomes and limitations: Tumor-resident clones, often undetectable pretreatment in blood, expanded then contracted after pembrolizumab.

This TCR came from an adult with mismatch repair-deficient cancer. The chain links TRBV7-6 to TRBJ1-1; D gene uncertain. This material consisted of peripheral blood, taken 52 weeks after starting pembrolizumab. DNA for the CDR3: TGTGCCAGCAGCTTCGGACCGGAGACCACTGAAGCTTTCTTT. As protein: CASSFGPETTEAFF. Full variable domain (missing parts from reference TRBV7-6 and TRBJ1-1): GAGVSQSPRYKVTKRGQDVALRCDPISGHVSLYWYRQALGQGPEFLTYFNYEAQQDKSGLPNDRFSAERPEGSISTLTIQRTEQRDSAMYRCASSFGPETTEAFFGQGTRLTVV.